These T cell receptor beta chains were read from a single sample in a study of OX40 agonist ivuxolimab in advanced cancers. Assay used: immunoSEQ multiplex PCR; TCRdb lists only in-frame clones, some missing. This table has approximately 82,000 clones, about 91% appearing once. The sequencing used CD4+ or CD8+ T cells sorted from blood, collected in a trial of the OX40 agonist ivuxolimab. Receptors originate from an adult with an advanced solid tumor such as melanoma, head and neck, liver or kidney cancer. CDR3s leave out the opening cysteine and the closing phenylalanine or tryptophan. The order of the fields is V gene, D gene, J gene, CDR3 protein. A D gene is named only where the DNA matches it firmly.

V: TRBV18; D: NA; J: TRBJ2-1; CDR3: ASALSGLYNEQF
V: TRBV27; D: NA; J: TRBJ2-5; CDR3: ASSVSTGARETQY
V: TRBV7-3; D: TRBD2; J: TRBJ2-1; CDR3: ASSLTSEPYNEQF
V: TRBV27; D: TRBD2; J: TRBJ2-5; CDR3: ASSLGAGEETQY
V: TRBV30; D: TRBD2; J: TRBJ2-3; CDR3: AWSLLAGGRQTQY
V: TRBV7-6; D: NA; J: TRBJ1-1; CDR3: ASSLISENTEAF
V: TRBV4-3; D: NA; J: TRBJ2-5; CDR3: ASSQDGRGGETQY
V: TRBV23-1; D: NA; J: TRBJ1-1; CDR3: ASSRSGEDTEAF
V: TRBV7-9; D: TRBD2; J: TRBJ2-3; CDR3: ASSQTSGITDTQY
V: TRBV4-3; D: TRBD1; J: TRBJ1-5; CDR3: ASARGGAGRNQPQH
V: TRBV5-1; D: NA; J: TRBJ1-4; CDR3: ASSLQGPNEKLF
V: TRBV6-1; D: NA; J: TRBJ1-5; CDR3: ASSEALGRRDQPQH
V: TRBV28; D: TRBD2; J: TRBJ2-3; CDR3: ASTPTSGTPTDTQY
V: TRBV4-1; D: NA; J: TRBJ1-4; CDR3: ASSLSPGPGAEKLF
V: TRBV12-5; D: NA; J: TRBJ2-3; CDR3: ASGFNAYTQY
V: TRBV6-1; D: NA; J: TRBJ1-5; CDR3: ASSQQERQPQH
V: TRBV6-6; D: NA; J: TRBJ2-7; CDR3: ASSDRWSSYEQY
V: TRBV29-1; D: NA; J: TRBJ2-1; CDR3: SVNGQSSYNEQF
V: TRBV19; D: NA; J: TRBJ1-5; CDR3: ASSNPGHQGAQH
V: TRBV7-2; D: TRBD2; J: TRBJ2-5; CDR3: ASSLGGTRPNQETQY
V: TRBV28; D: NA; J: TRBJ2-7; CDR3: ASSPTNAWGEQY
V: TRBV19; D: TRBD1; J: TRBJ2-7; CDR3: ASSPGGLISYEQY
V: TRBV29-1; D: TRBD1; J: TRBJ1-2; CDR3: SVDRGLNYGYT
V: TRBV5-1; D: NA; J: TRBJ1-1; CDR3: ASSLAVNTEAF
V: TRBV9; D: TRBD2; J: TRBJ2-5; CDR3: ASSGRIAGTQETQY
V: TRBV18; D: NA; J: TRBJ2-1; CDR3: ASSGGETSEQF
V: TRBV5-1; D: NA; J: TRBJ2-1; CDR3: ASSLANNEQF
V: TRBV5-4; D: TRBD1; J: TRBJ2-5; CDR3: ASSFGTGVETQY
V: TRBV7-2; D: TRBD2; J: TRBJ2-3; CDR3: ASSLVGLAGGTDTQY
V: TRBV27; D: NA; J: TRBJ1-2; CDR3: ASSRTVNYGYT
V: TRBV7-3; D: NA; J: TRBJ2-1; CDR3: ASSLPGLHNEQF
V: TRBV5-1; D: TRBD1; J: TRBJ2-3; CDR3: ASSARGQGSDTQY
V: TRBV5-4; D: NA; J: TRBJ2-2; CDR3: ASSLGLRGNTGELF
V: TRBV7-3; D: NA; J: TRBJ2-1; CDR3: ASSRPQGGNEQF
V: TRBV7-2; D: NA; J: TRBJ1-4; CDR3: ASSSQSAGPEKLF
V: TRBV5-1; D: TRBD2; J: NA; CDR3: ASSLTAGAYYEQY
V: TRBV10-3; D: TRBD1; J: TRBJ1-1; CDR3: AISLNTGGTEAF
V: TRBV5-4; D: TRBD2; J: TRBJ2-3; CDR3: ASSQSSAGGIDTQY
V: TRBV6-5; D: TRBD1; J: TRBJ1-2; CDR3: ASRDTGGNYGYT
V: TRBV11-3; D: NA; J: TRBJ2-7; CDR3: ASSLGGNPYEQY
V: TRBV27; D: NA; J: TRBJ2-4; CDR3: ASSLNRGGNIQY
V: TRBV7-2; D: NA; J: TRBJ2-5; CDR3: ASSQGAAQY
V: TRBV25-1; D: NA; J: TRBJ1-4; CDR3: ASIKNEKLF
V: TRBV27; D: NA; J: TRBJ2-7; CDR3: ASRTVGEQY
V: TRBV11-2; D: NA; J: TRBJ2-5; CDR3: ASSRGSQETQY
V: TRBV7-6; D: NA; J: TRBJ2-3; CDR3: ASSSPRTRTDTQY
V: TRBV14; D: NA; J: TRBJ2-3; CDR3: ASSQDWGGGTDTQY
V: TRBV14; D: NA; J: TRBJ1-2; CDR3: ASSQDVGYGYT
V: TRBV19; D: NA; J: TRBJ2-4; CDR3: ASSIGTHRVEAKNIQY
V: TRBV7-8; D: NA; J: TRBJ2-7; CDR3: ASSRDLTGSYEQY
V: TRBV7-2; D: TRBD2; J: TRBJ2-7; CDR3: ASSAAGTTYYEQY
V: TRBV4-2; D: TRBD2; J: TRBJ2-7; CDR3: ASSQVTTSGISPVISLN
V: TRBV28; D: NA; J: NA; CDR3: ASTPPGGFYEQY
V: TRBV29-1; D: NA; J: TRBJ2-3; CDR3: SVKTRASTDTQY
V: TRBV7-3; D: NA; J: TRBJ2-3; CDR3: ASSPRRATDTQY
V: TRBV28; D: NA; J: TRBJ2-7; CDR3: ASSLGGKYEQY
V: TRBV7-6; D: TRBD2; J: TRBJ2-2; CDR3: ASSLALTSGSSGNTGELF